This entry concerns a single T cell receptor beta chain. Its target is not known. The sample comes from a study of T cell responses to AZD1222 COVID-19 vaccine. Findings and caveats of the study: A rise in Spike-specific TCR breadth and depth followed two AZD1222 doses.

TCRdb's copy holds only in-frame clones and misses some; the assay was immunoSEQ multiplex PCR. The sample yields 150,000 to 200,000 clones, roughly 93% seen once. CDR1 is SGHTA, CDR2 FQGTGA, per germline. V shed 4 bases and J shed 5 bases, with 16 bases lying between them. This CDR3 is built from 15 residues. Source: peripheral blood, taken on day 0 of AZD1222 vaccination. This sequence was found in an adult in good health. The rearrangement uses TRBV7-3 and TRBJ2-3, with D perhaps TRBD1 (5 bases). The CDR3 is CASSSNAGRKDTQYF. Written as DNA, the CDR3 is TGTGCCAGCAGCTCTAACGCAGGGCGCAAAGATACGCAGTATTTT.